This TCR beta chain came from a study of shared clonotypes between healthy human individuals. Several immunoSEQ 96-well plates shared each subset's DNA, each plate a replicate. Using roughly 200 ng DNA, 30,000 or so T cell genomes, the sorted-subset replicate PCRs were run. Method: immunoSEQ multiplex PCR; TCRdb's copy keeps in-frame clones and lacks some. The table shows around 2.3 million clones, with approximately 94% occurring only once. Adults of Caucasian background living in Nashville, Tennessee made up all donors. CD45RA-negative memory and CD45RA+ naive subsets were split from the CD4+ cells. This clone was picked up one time. Sequencing input: naive CD4+ T cells sorted from blood. Subset here: CD45RA+ positively selected. This sequence was found in a man between 18 and 29 years old in good health.

CDR3 amino acids: CASSQDQTGSSYEQYF. The CDR3 DNA reads TGCGCCAGCAGCCAGGACCAGACAGGATCGAGCTACGAGCAGTACTTC. The gene calls are TRBV4-1 and TRBJ2-7, with D possibly TRBD1 on 6 matching bases. The length of the CDR3 is 16 residues. CDR1 MGHRA and CDR2 YSYEKL come from the germline V gene. V lost 3 bases and J lost 3, with 18 bases in between.